These T cell receptor beta chains were read from a single sample in a study of monozygotic twins with inflammatory bowel disease. TCRdb re-called the 5' RACE reads and catalogs CDR3 proteins one per entry, DNA excluded. Its listing shows 150,000 to 200,000 distinct CDR3 sequences. The sequenced sample consisted of blood. The source is a human donor with ulcerative colitis or Crohn's disease, or a healthy co-twin of an affected twin (not recorded which). The CDR3 runs from the conserved cysteine through the conserved F or W.

cdr3_aa: CASSGGTGANTDQPQHF
v_call: TRBV10-1
j_call: TRBJ1-5

cdr3_aa: CSARAQRGTDTQYF
v_call: TRBV20-1
j_call: TRBJ2-3

cdr3_aa: CASSMLAGGDHGYTF
v_call: TRBV12-3/TRBV12-4
j_call: TRBJ1-2

cdr3_aa: CSVGEFRRNTIYF
v_call: TRBV29-1
j_call: TRBJ1-3

cdr3_aa: CASSPFRETGELFF
v_call: TRBV3-1
j_call: TRBJ2-2

cdr3_aa: CASSPPSGSGHEQFF
v_call: TRBV12-3/TRBV12-4
j_call: TRBJ2-1

cdr3_aa: CASSQTPGQGEANTEAFF
v_call: TRBV23-1
j_call: TRBJ1-1

cdr3_aa: CASSLLSGDKTKNIQYF
v_call: TRBV5-6
j_call: TRBJ2-4

cdr3_aa: CASSLAWNRGVVYGYTF
v_call: TRBV7-8
j_call: TRBJ1-2

cdr3_aa: CASSERDSNQPQHF
v_call: TRBV6-1
j_call: TRBJ1-5

cdr3_aa: CSATGDSEDSGNTIYF
v_call: TRBV20-1
j_call: TRBJ1-3

cdr3_aa: CASSLGTGANTDTQYF
v_call: TRBV9
j_call: TRBJ2-3

cdr3_aa: CASSLQGSQPQHF
v_call: TRBV28
j_call: TRBJ1-5

cdr3_aa: CASSFPGLGYEQYF
v_call: TRBV12-3/TRBV12-4
j_call: TRBJ2-7

cdr3_aa: CAIRDRSEETQYF
v_call: TRBV10-3
j_call: TRBJ2-5

cdr3_aa: CAISSAGNSGNTIYF
v_call: TRBV10-3
j_call: TRBJ1-3

cdr3_aa: CASSLAQVRGTQYF
v_call: TRBV5-1
j_call: TRBJ2-3

cdr3_aa: CAISGEGLRNEQFF
v_call: TRBV10-3
j_call: TRBJ2-1

cdr3_aa: CDPGPRGTEAFF
v_call: TRBV27
j_call: TRBJ1-1

cdr3_aa: CASSLSGTVPYEQYF
v_call: TRBV7-2
j_call: TRBJ2-7